Listed here are 25 T cell receptor beta chains from one sample, sequenced in a study of blood T cell repertoires in COVID-19. The method was immunoSEQ multiplex PCR; TCRdb's version includes in-frame clones alone and lacks a portion of them. In the table there are under 200,000 clones, roughly 88% of which are singletons. The sequenced sample was peripheral blood. These receptors were taken from a man in his late teens or twenties with COVID-19, enrolled during active disease.

The V and J genes are TRBV3-1 (or the pseudogene TRBV3-2) and TRBJ2-7; TRBD2 matches at 10 bases. The CDR3 sequence is 16 residues long. Trimming took 1 base from V and 6 from J; bases not matched to a gene: 9. Germline CDR1 is LGHDT and CDR2 is YNNKEL (reference sequence). CDR3 DNA sequence: TGTGCCAGCAGCCAAGTGGTCCCTAGCGGGAGTAGCGAGCAGTACTTC. Protein product: CASSQVVPSGSSEQYF.

The rearrangement links TRBV28 to TRBJ2-7; weak D call: TRBD1 (6 bases). The CDR3 runs to 12 residues. V was trimmed by 5 bases and J by 5 bases, leaving 10 bases between them. Germline V CDR1 and CDR2: MDHEN, SYDVKM. Here the CDR3 reads CASSLGTNEQYF. The CDR3 DNA follows: TGTGCCAGCAGTCTTGGGACAAACGAGCAGTACTTC.

The V gene is TRBV6-2 or TRBV6-3, the J gene TRBJ1-5, with D tentatively TRBD1 (6 bases). V was clipped by 5 bases and J by 5 bases, with 13 bases between them. Germline CDR1 reads MNHEY; CDR2 reads SVGEGT. The CDR3 runs 14 residues. The CDR3 here is CASSTPGAHQPQHF. The CDR3 DNA sequence: TGTGCCAGCAGTACCCCAGGGGCTCATCAGCCCCAGCATTTT.

V usage is TRBV27 and J usage is TRBJ1-6; D not certain. V was cut by 7 bases and J by 0 bases, with 13 bases left in between. The CDR3 covers 16 residues. Germline V gives CDR1 MNHEY, CDR2 SMNVEV (reference sequence). The CDR3 coding sequence is TGTGCCAGCAAGAGGGCAGATAACTCCTATAATTCACCCCTCCACTTT. Its translation: CASKRADNSYNSPLHF.

V usage is TRBV9 and J usage is TRBJ1-5; possible D gene TRBD1, 5 bases. The V and J ends lost 0 bases and 3 bases respectively, with 10 bases between them. This CDR3 region has 15 residues. Germline assignment: CDR1 SGDLS and CDR2 YYNGEE. CDR3 DNA sequence: TGTGCCAGCAGCGTAGGGGGGGGTTACAATCAGCCCCAGCATTTT. Its protein product is CASSVGGGYNQPQHF.

The rearrangement links TRBV9 to TRBJ2-3; perhaps TRBD2 as D (5 bases). Deletions cut 4 bases from V and 0 bases from J, with 18 bases between. Germline CDR1 SGDLS, CDR2 YYNGEE. The CDR3 is 17 amino acids. Here the CDR3 reads CASSPRRASPSTDTQYF. The CDR3 DNA sequence: TGTGCCAGCAGCCCTCGGCGGGCGTCTCCTAGCACAGATACGCAGTATTTT.

The chain is built from TRBV6-2 or TRBV6-3 and TRBJ2-7; D is unclear. CDR1 is MNHEY, CDR2 SVGEGT, per germline. V lost 1 base, J lost 3 bases, and 10 bases lay in between. The CDR3 runs 14 residues. CDR3 residues: CASSYLGGYYEQYF. Written as DNA, the CDR3 is TGTGCCAGCAGTTACTTAGGCGGTTACTACGAGCAGTACTTC.

The rearrangement links TRBV7-2 to TRBJ1-1; D may be TRBD1 (5 bases). The CDR3 sequence is 14 residues long. Per the germline V gene, CDR1 is SGHTA and CDR2 is FQGNSA. V was cut by 5 bases and J by 4 bases, with 14 bases left in between. This chain's CDR3 is CASSPDGGITEAFF. As DNA, the CDR3 is TGTGCCAGCAGCCCCGACGGGGGGATCACTGAAGCTTTCTTT.

This sequence joins TRBV27 and TRBJ1-2, with D perhaps matching TRBD1 (5 bases). Per germline, CDR1 MNHEY and CDR2 SMNVEV (reference sequence). Trimming pared 3 bases from V and 5 bases from J, leaving 13 bases between. This CDR3 is built from 14 residues. CDR3 coding DNA: TGTGCCAGCAGTTTTGTAGGAGGGGCGTATGGCTACACCTTC. This sequence encodes CASSFVGGAYGYTF.

This clone was seen only once. J is TRBJ2-1 and V is TRBV2, with D possibly matching TRBD2 (5 bases). The CDR3 has 14 amino acids. Trimming shortened V by 2 bases and J by 10 bases, and 15 bases separated the two germline ends. Germline CDR1 is SNHLY and CDR2 is FYNNEI. The CDR3 reads CASSEMPGISEQFF. The CDR3 coding sequence is TGTGCCAGCAGTGAAATGCCGGGAATTTCGGAGCAGTTCTTC.

This clone came up once. The CDR3 spells CASRSGQGNYGYTF. Written as DNA, the CDR3 is TGTGCAAGTCGCTCCGGACAGGGTAACTATGGCTACACCTTC. The chain carries TRBV12-2 and TRBJ1-2; the table's D call TRBD1 went unverified against the DNA. TRBV12-2 has pseudogene status. The CDR3 runs to 14 residues.

V usage is TRBV19 and J usage is TRBJ2-2, with TRBD2 matching 10 bases. CDR1 LNHDA and CDR2 SQIVND come from the germline V gene (reference sequence). The CDR3 extends over 16 amino acids. J gave up 6 bases and V 1 base, and 5 bases lay outside the gene matches. Here the CDR3 reads CASSIAPSGSAGELFF. The CDR3 coding sequence is TGTGCCAGTAGTATAGCCCCTAGCGGGAGCGCCGGGGAGCTGTTTTTT.

This chain links TRBV27 with TRBJ2-1, with 12 bases aligning to TRBD2. The CDR3 covers 16 residues. CDR1 MNHEY and CDR2 SMNVEV come from the germline V gene (reference sequence). J gave up 4 bases and V 4 bases, and 5 bases lay outside the gene matches. The CDR3 spells CASSSSGRAIYNEQFF. CDR3 DNA: TGTGCCAGCAGTTCTAGCGGGAGGGCCATATACAATGAGCAGTTCTTC.

The chain couples TRBV5-8 to TRBJ2-7; 8 positions match TRBD2. The junction had 13 bases not matched to a gene; V was cut back by 2 bases and J by 0 bases. The germline V gene has CDR1 SGHTS and CDR2 YDEGEE. This CDR3 spans 18 amino acids. CDR3 sequence (DNA): TGTGCCAGCAGCTTTCGTCCGTCTTATAGCGGGACCTCCTACGAGCAGTACTTC. This codes for CASSFRPSYSGTSYEQYF.

CDR3 DNA sequence: TGTGCCAGCAGTGTTGACAGGGCCTCTGGAAACACCATATATTTT. This codes for CASSVDRASGNTIYF. The genes are TRBV2 and TRBJ1-3; 7 bases are shared with TRBD1. J gave up 0 bases and V 4 bases, and 3 bases lay outside the gene matches. The CDR3 sequence is 15 residues long. Germline CDR1 and CDR2: SNHLY and FYNNEI.

This clone was observed once. This chain joins TRBV7-2 and TRBJ2-1, with TRBD2 as a possible D gene (6 bases). V dropped 3 bases and J dropped 5 bases, with 17 bases sitting between them. CDR1 and CDR2 (germline): SGHTA, FQGNSA. The CDR3 length is 16 residues. The CDR3 protein is CASSLSRSGVNNEQFF. The CDR3 DNA is TGTGCCAGCAGCTTGAGCCGTAGCGGAGTAAACAATGAGCAGTTCTTC.

The CDR3 spells CSVQGRERATGLAGFTDTQYF. Here the CDR3 DNA reads TGCAGCGTTCAAGGACGGGAGAGAGCTACCGGACTAGCGGGATTCACAGATACGCAGTATTTT. V and J are TRBV29-1 and TRBJ2-3, with TRBD2 matching 12 bases. Germline CDR1 reads SQVTM; CDR2 reads ANQGSEA. The trim removed 5 bases at V and 2 bases at J, leaving 23 bases unmatched. CDR3 length: 21 residues.

The chain carries TRBV6-5 and TRBJ1-5; 7 bases are a match to TRBD1. Germline V gene data show CDR1 as MNHEY and CDR2 as SVGAGI. The J segment lost 2 bases and the V segment lost 5 bases, leaving 6 bases of the junction unmatched. The CDR3 totals 15 residues. DNA of the CDR3: TGTGCCAGCAGTCCGACAGGGCCAGGCAATCAGCCCCAGCATTTT. This codes for CASSPTGPGNQPQHF.

The DNA for the CDR3 is TGTGCCAGTAGTATCGGGACAGGGGGCACCTCTGGAAACACCATATATTTT. Protein sequence: CASSIGTGGTSGNTIYF. The genes are TRBV19 and TRBJ1-3; 12 bases are shared with TRBD1. The CDR3 is 17 residues long. Trimming at V came to 3 bases and at J to 0 bases, leaving 3 bases not matched to a gene. Germline-derived CDR1 and CDR2 are LNHDA and SQIVND (reference sequence).

The V call is TRBV27, the J call TRBJ2-5; 7 bases map to TRBD2. This CDR3 region has 14 residues. The J segment lost 7 bases and the V segment lost 3 bases, leaving 8 bases of the junction unmatched. CDR1 and CDR2 (germline): MNHEY, SMNVEV (reference sequence). Written as DNA, the CDR3 is TGTGCCAGCAGTTTGCGGGAGCCCTCCGGGACCCAGTACTTC. Translated: CASSLREPSGTQYF.

The V and J genes are TRBV12-3 or TRBV12-4 and TRBJ2-3; D possibly corresponds to TRBD2 (5 bases). The CDR3 is made up of 13 amino acids. Trimming removed 8 bases from V and 8 bases from J, with 17 bases in between. The CDR3 nucleotides read TGTGCCAGCCAACGAGACCGGGAAGGTACGCAGTATTTT. Amino acids: CASQRDREGTQYF.

This chain connects TRBV28 to TRBJ1-2; weak D call: TRBD1 (6 bases). CDR1 is MDHEN and CDR2 is SYDVKM in the germline V gene. CDR3 length equals 14 residues. Trimming removed 2 bases at V and 2 bases at J, with 9 bases between. CDR3 in DNA: TGTGCCAGCAGTTTACTTGACAGGAACTATGGCTACACCTTC. Protein product: CASSLLDRNYGYTF.

This chain links TRBV30 with TRBJ2-5, with 9 positions matching TRBD1. J lost 5 bases, V lost 5 bases, and 9 bases had no gene match. In germline, CDR1 is GTSNPN, CDR2 SVGIG (reference sequence). The CDR3 length is 14 residues. CDR3 sequence (DNA): TGTGCCTGGGGACCCGGGACAGGGCGGGAGACCCAGTACTTC. Its protein product is CAWGPGTGRETQYF. The full variable domain, rest sourced from reference TRBV30 and TRBJ2-5, is SQTIHQWPATLVQPVGSPLSLECTVEGTSNPNLYWYRQAAGRGLQLLFYSVGIGQISSEVPQNLSASRPQDRQFILSSKKLLLSDSGFYLCAWGPGTGRETQYFGPGTRLLVL.

This clone was recorded once. The chain carries TRBV11-2 and TRBJ1-2, with D unresolved. V lost 5 bases and J lost 4, with 14 bases in between. The CDR3 is 14 amino acids. Per germline, CDR1 SGHAT and CDR2 FQNNGV. This CDR3 reads CASSQVASSYGYTF. DNA for the CDR3: TGTGCCAGCAGCCAGGTGGCGTCGTCCTATGGCTACACCTTC. Variable domain in full (rest from reference TRBV11-2 and TRBJ1-2): EAGVAQSPRYKIIEKRQSVAFWCNPISGHATLYWYQQILGQGPKLLIQFQNNGVVDDSQLPKDRFSAERLKGVDSTLKIQPAKLEDSAVYLCASSQVASSYGYTFGSGTRLTVV.

The rearrangement uses TRBV27 and TRBJ1-2; D is undetermined. CDR3 length: 16 residues. The V end was cut by 2 bases, the J end by 3 bases, with 16 bases between. CDR1 and CDR2 from the germline V gene are MNHEY and SMNVEV (reference sequence). Here the CDR3 reads CASSLGPQTDYYGYTF. CDR3 DNA: TGTGCCAGCAGTTTAGGCCCCCAGACGGACTACTATGGCTACACCTTC.